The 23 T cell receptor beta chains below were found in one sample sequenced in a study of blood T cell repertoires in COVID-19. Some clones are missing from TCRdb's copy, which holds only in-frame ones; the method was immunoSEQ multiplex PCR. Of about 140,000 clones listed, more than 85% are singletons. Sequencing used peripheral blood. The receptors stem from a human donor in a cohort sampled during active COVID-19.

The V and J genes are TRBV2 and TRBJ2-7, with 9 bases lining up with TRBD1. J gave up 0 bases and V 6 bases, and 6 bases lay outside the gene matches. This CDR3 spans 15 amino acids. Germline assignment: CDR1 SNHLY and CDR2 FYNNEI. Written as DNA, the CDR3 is TGTGCCAGCAGCTCGAGGACAGGGGCCTCCTACGAGCAGTACTTC. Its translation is CASSSRTGASYEQYF.

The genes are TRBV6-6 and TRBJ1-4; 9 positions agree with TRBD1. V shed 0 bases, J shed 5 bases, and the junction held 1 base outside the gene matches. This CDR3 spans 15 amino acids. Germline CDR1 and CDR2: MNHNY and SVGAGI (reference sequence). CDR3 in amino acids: CASSYSTGGNEKLFF. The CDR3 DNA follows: TGTGCCAGCAGTTACTCGACAGGGGGAAATGAAAAACTGTTTTTT.

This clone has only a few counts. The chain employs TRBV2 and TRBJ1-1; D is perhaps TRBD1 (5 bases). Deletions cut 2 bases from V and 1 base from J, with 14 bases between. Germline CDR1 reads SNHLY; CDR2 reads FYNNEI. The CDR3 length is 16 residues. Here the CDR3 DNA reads TGTGCCAGCAGTGAATTGCTGGGGCTGGGGAACACTGAAGCTTTCTTT. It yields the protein CASSELLGLGNTEAFF.

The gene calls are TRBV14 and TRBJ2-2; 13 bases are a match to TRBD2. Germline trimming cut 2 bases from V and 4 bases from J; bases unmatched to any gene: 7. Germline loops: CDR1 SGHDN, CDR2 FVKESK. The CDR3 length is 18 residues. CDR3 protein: CASSQNSWTSGSTGELFF. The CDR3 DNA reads TGTGCCAGCAGCCAAAATTCTTGGACTAGCGGGAGCACCGGGGAGCTGTTTTTT.

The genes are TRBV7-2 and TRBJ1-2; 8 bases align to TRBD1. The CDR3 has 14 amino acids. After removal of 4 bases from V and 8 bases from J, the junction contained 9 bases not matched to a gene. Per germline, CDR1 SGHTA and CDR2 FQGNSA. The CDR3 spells CASSSSGGAGGYTF. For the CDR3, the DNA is TGTGCCAGCAGCTCATCAGGGGGCGCGGGAGGCTACACCTTC.

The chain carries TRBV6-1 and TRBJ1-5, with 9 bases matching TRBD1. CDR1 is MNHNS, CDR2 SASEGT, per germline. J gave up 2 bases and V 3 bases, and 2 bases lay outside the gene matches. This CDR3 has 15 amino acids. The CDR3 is CASSDRTGGNQPQHF. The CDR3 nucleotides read TGTGCCAGCAGTGACAGGACAGGGGGCAATCAGCCCCAGCATTTT.

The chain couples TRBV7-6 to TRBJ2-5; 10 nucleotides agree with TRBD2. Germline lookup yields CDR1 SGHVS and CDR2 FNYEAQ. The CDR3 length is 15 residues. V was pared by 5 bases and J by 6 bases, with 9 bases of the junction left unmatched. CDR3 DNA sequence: TGTGCCAGCAGCCCCGCCAGCGGGGGGGCCAAGACCCAGTACTTC. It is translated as CASSPASGGAKTQYF.

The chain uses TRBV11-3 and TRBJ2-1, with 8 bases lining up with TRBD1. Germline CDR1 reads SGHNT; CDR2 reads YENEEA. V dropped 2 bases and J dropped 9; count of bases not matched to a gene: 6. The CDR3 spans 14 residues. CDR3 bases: TGTGCCAGCAGCTTAAAAGGACAGGGTTTTGAGCAGTTCTTC. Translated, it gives CASSLKGQGFEQFF.

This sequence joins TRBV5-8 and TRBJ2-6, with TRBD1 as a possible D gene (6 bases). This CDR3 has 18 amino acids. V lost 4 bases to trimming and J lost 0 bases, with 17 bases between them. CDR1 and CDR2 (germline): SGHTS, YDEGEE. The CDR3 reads CASSQGQYYSSGANVLTF. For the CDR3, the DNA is TGTGCCAGCAGCCAAGGACAGTATTACAGCTCTGGGGCCAACGTCCTGACTTTC. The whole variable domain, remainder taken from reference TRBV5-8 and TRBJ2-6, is EAGVTQSPTHLIKTRGQQATLRCSPISGHTSVYWYQQALGLGLQFLLWYDEGEERNRGNFPPRFSGRQFPNYSSELNVNALELEDSALYLCASSQGQYYSSGANVLTFGAGSRLTVL.

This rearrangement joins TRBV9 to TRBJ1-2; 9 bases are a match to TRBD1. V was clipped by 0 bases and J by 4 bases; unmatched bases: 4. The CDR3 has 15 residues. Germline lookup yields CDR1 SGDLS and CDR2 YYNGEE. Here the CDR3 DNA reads TGTGCCAGCAGCGTAGGGACAGGGGAAGGCTATGGCTACACCTTC. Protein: CASSVGTGEGYGYTF.

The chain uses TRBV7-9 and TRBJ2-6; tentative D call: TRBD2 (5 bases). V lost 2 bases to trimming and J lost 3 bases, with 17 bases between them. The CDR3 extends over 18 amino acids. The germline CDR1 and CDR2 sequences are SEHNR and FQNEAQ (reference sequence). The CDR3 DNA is TGTGCCAGCAGCTTAAGCGGTTCAGGCGGGTATGGGGCCAACGTCCTGACTTTC. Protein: CASSLSGSGGYGANVLTF.

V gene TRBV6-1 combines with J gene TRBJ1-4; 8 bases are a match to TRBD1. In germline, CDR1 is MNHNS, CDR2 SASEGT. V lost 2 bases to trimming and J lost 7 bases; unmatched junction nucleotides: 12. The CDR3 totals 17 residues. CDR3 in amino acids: CASSERGSGGLGEKLFF. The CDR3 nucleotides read TGTGCCAGCAGTGAACGGGGGTCAGGGGGCCTGGGTGAAAAACTGTTTTTT.

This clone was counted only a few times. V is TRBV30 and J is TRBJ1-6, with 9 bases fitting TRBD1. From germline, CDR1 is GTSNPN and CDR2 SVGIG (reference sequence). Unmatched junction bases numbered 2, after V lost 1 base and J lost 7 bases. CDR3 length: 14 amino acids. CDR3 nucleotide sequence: TGTGCCTGGAGTGAGGGGACAGGGAATTCACCCCTCCACTTT. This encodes CAWSEGTGNSPLHF.

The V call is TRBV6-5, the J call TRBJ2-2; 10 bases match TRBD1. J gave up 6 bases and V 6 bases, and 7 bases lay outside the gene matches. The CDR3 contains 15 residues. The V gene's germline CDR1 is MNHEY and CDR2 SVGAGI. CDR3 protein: CASRPPGQGSGELFF. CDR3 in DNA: TGTGCCAGCAGGCCACCGGGACAGGGGTCCGGGGAGCTGTTTTTT.

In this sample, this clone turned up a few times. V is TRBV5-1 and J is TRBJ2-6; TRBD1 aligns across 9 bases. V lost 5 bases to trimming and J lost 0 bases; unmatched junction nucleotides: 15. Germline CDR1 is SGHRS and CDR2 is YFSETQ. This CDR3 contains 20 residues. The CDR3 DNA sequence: TGCGCCAGCAGGAATCCGATCTTGACAGGGGGGTTCTCTGGGGCCAACGTCCTGACTTTC. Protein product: CASRNPILTGGFSGANVLTF.

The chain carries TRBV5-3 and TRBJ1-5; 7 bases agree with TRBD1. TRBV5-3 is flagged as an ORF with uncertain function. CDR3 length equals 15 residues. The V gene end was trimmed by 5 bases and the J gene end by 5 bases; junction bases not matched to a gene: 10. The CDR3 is CARSPQGISYQPQHF. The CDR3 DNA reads TGTGCCAGAAGTCCACAGGGGATAAGCTATCAGCCCCAGCATTTT.

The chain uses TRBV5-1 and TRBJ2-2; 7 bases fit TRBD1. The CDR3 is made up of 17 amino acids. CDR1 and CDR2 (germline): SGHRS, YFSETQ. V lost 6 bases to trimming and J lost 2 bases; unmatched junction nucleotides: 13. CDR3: CASTRQGLRINTGELFF. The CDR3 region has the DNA TGCGCCAGCACCCGACAGGGTCTACGGATAAACACCGGGGAGCTGTTTTTT.

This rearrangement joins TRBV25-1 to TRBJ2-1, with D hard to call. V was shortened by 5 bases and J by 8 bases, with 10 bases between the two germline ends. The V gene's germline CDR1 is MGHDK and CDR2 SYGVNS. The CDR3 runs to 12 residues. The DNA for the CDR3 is TGTGCCAGCAGTAATTATCTCCATGAGCAGTTCTTC. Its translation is CASSNYLHEQFF.

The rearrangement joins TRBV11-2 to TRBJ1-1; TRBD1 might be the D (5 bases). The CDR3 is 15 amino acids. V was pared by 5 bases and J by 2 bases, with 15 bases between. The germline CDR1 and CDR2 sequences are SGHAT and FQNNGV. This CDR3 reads CASSRPGGRNTEAFF. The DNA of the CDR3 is TGTGCCAGCAGCCGCCCGGGGGGGAGAAACACTGAAGCTTTCTTT.

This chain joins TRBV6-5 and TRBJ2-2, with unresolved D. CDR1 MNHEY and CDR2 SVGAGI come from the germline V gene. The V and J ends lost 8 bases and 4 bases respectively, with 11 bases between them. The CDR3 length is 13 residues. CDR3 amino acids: CASWSSRTGELFF. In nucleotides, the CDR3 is TGTGCCAGCTGGAGCAGCCGCACCGGGGAGCTGTTTTTT.

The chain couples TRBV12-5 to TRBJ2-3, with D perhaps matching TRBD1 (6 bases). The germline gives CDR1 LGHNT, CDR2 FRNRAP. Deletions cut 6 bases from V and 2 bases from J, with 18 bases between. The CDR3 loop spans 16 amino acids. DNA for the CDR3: TGTGCTAGTGGCACCACAGGGTTGGCCATCACAGATACGCAGTATTTT. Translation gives CASGTTGLAITDTQYF. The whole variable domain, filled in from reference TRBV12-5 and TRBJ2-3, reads DARVTQTPRHKVTEMGQEVTMRCQPILGHNTVFWYRQTMMQGLELLAYFRNRAPLDDSGMPKDRFSAEMPDATLATLKIQPSEPRDSAVYFCASGTTGLAITDTQYFGPGTRLTVL.

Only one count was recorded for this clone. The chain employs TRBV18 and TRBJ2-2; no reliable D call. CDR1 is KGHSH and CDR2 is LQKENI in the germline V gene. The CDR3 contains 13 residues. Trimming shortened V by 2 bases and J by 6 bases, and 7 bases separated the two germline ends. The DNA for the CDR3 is TGTGCCAGCTCACCATCAAGAGCCGGGGAGCTGTTTTTT. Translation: CASSPSRAGELFF.

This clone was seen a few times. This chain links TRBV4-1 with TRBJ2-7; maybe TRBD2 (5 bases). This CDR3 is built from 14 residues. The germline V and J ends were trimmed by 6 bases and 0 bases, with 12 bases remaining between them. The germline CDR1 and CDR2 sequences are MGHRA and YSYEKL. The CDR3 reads CASRLDSGSYEQYF. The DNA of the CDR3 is TGCGCCAGCAGACTAGATTCCGGCTCCTACGAGCAGTACTTC.